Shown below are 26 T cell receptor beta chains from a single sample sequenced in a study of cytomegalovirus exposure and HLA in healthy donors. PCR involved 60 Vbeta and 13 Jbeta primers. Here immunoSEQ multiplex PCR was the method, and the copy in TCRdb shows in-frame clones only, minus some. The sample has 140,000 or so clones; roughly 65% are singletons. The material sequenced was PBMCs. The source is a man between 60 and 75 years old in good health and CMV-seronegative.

The CDR3 spells CASSKGGYTGELFF. The CDR3 nucleotides read TGTGCCAGCAGCAAAGGGGGCTACACCGGGGAGCTGTTTTTT. J is TRBJ2-2 and V is TRBV28; 7 positions agree with TRBD1. V lost 6 bases, J lost 3 bases, and 4 bases stayed unmatched. Germline CDR1 MDHEN, CDR2 SYDVKM. CDR3 length: 14 residues.

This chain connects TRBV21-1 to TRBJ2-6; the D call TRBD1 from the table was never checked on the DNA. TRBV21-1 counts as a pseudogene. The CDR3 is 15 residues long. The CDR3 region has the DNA TGTGCCTGTCACAGGTACAGCTCTGGGGCCAACGTCCTGACTTTC. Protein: CACHRYSSGANVLTF.

The CDR3 spells CASSTRRDCPPLHF. CDR3 bases: TGTGCCAGCAGCACCAGGAGGGACTGCCCCCCCCTCCACTTT. V gene TRBV7-6 combines with J gene TRBJ1-6; possibly TRBD1 for D (5 bases). The V gene's germline CDR1 is SGHVS and CDR2 FNYEAQ. V lost 5 bases to trimming and J lost 13 bases, with 18 bases between them. There are 14 residues in the CDR3. Using reference TRBV7-6 and TRBJ1-6 for the parts outside the CDR3, the full variable domain is GAGVSQSPRYKVTKRGQDVALRCDPISGHVSLYWYRQALGQGPEFLTYFNYEAQQDKSGLPNDRFSAERPEGSISTLTIQRTEQRDSAMYRCASSTRRDCPPLHFGNGTRLTVT.

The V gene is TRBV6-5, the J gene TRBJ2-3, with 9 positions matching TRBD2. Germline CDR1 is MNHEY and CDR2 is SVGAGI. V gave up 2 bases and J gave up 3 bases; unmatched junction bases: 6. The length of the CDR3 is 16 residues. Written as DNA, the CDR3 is TGTGCCAGCAGTTACGCTAGCGGGGTTACTACAGATACGCAGTATTTT. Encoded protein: CASSYASGVTTDTQYF.

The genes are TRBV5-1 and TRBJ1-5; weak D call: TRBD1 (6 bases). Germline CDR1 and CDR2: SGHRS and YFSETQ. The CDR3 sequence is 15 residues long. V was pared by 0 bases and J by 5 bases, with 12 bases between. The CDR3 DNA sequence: TGCGCCAGCAGCTTGGCCGGGACACCCTATCAGCCCCAGCATTTT. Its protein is CASSLAGTPYQPQHF.

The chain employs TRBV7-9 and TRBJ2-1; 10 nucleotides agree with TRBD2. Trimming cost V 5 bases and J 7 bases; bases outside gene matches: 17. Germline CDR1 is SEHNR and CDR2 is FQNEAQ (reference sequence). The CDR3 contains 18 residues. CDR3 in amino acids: CASSLPRRLAGVRNEQFF. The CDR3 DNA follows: TGTGCCAGCAGCCTACCGCGTCGGCTAGCGGGAGTCAGGAATGAGCAGTTCTTC. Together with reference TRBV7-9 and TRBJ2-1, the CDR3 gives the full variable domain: DTGVSQNPRHKITKRGQNVTFRCDPISEHNRLYWYRQTLGQGPEFLTYFQNEAQLEKSRLLSDRFSAERPKGSFSTLEIQRTEQGDSAMYLCASSLPRRLAGVRNEQFFGPGTRLTVL.

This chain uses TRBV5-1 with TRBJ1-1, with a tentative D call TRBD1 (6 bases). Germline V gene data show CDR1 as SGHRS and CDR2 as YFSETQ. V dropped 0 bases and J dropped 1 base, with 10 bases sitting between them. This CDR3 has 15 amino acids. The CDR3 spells CASSLEYRENTEAFF. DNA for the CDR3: TGCGCCAGCAGCTTGGAATACAGGGAGAACACTGAAGCTTTCTTT. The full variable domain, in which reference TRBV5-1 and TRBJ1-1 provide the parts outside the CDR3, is KAGVTQTPRYLIKTRGQQVTLSCSPISGHRSVSWYQQTPGQGLQFLFEYFSETQRNKGNFPGRFSGRQFSNSRSEMNVSTLELGDSALYLCASSLEYRENTEAFFGQGTRLTVV.

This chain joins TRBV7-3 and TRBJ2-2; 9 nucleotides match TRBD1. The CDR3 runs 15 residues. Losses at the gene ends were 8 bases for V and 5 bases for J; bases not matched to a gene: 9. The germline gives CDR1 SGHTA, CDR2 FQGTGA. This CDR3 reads CASSDRGNRTGELFF. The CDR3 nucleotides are TGTGCCAGCTCGGACAGGGGTAATCGAACCGGGGAGCTGTTTTTT.

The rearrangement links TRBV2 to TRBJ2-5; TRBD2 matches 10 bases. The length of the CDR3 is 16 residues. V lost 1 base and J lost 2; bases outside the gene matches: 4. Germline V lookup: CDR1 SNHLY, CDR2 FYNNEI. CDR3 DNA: TGTGCCAGCAGTGAAGGGACTAGCGGACTACAAGAGACCCAGTACTTC. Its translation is CASSEGTSGLQETQYF.

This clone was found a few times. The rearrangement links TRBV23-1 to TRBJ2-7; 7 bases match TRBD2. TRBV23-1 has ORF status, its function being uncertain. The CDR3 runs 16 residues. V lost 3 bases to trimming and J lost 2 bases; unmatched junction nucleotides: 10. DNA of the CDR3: TGCGCCAGCAGTCAGTCTTTAGAGCGGGATGCCTACGAGCAGTACTTC. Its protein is CASSQSLERDAYEQYF.

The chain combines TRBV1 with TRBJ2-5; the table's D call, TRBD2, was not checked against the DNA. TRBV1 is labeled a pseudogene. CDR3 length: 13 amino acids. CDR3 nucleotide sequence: TGCACCAGCAGCCCCCCGGGGGAGGAGACCCAGTACTTC. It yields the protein CTSSPPGEETQYF.

CDR3 region: CASSKVLGTQRQGTNTEAFF. CDR3 DNA: TGTGCCAGCAGCAAAGTCCTGGGGACCCAGAGACAGGGAACGAACACTGAAGCTTTCTTT. The chain uses TRBV21-1 and TRBJ1-1; no check of the table's D call, TRBD1, against the DNA was made. TRBV21-1 is deemed a pseudogene. The CDR3 is 20 amino acids.

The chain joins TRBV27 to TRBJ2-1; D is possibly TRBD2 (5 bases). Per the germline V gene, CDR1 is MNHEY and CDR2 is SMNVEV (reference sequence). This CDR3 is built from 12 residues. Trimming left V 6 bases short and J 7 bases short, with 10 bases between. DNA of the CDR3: TGTGCCAGCAGGGTAGCGCATAATGAGCAGTTCTTC. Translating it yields CASRVAHNEQFF.

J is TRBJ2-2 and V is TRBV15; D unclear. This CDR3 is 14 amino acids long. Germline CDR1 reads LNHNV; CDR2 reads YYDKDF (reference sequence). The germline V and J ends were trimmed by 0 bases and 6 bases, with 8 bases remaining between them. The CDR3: CATSRDRSSGELFF. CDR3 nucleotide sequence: TGTGCCACCAGCAGAGATCGGTCGTCCGGGGAGCTGTTTTTT.

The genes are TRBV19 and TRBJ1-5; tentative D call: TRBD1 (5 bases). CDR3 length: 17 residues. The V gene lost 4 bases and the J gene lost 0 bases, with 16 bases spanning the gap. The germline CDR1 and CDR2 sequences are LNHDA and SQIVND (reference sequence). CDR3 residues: CASSTPPTADSNQPQHF. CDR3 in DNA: TGTGCCAGTAGTACCCCCCCGACAGCTGATAGCAATCAGCCCCAGCATTTT.

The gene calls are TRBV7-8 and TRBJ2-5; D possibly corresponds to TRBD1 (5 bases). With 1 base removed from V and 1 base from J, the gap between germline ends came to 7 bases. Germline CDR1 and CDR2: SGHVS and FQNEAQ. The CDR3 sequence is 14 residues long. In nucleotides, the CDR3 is TGTGCCAGCAGCTTAGGACAGATCCAAGAGACCCAGTACTTC. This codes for CASSLGQIQETQYF.

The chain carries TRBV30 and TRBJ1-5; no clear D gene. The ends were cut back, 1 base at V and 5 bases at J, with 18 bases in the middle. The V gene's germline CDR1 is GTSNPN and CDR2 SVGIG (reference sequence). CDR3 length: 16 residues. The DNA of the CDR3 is TGTGCCTGGAGTGAAAGGTTGAGCGGATGGGATCAGCCCCAGCATTTT. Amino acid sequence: CAWSERLSGWDQPQHF. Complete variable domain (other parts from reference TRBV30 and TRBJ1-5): SQTIHQWPATLVQPVGSPLSLECTVEGTSNPNLYWYRQAAGRGLQLLFYSVGIGQISSEVPQNLSASRPQDRQFILSSKKLLLSDSGFYLCAWSERLSGWDQPQHFGDGTRLSIL.

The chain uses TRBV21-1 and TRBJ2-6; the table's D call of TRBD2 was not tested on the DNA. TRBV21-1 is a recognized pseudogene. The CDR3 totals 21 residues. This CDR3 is CASSTRGLAGGPLSGANVLTF. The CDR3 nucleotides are TGTGCCAGCAGCACCCGGGGACTAGCGGGAGGGCCCCTCTCTGGGGCCAACGTCCTGACTTTC.

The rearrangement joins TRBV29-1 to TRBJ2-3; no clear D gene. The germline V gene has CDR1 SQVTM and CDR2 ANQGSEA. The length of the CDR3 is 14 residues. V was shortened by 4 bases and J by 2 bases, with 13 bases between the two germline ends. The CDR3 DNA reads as TGCAGCGTTGTTGGGCCTGCCTTCACAGATACGCAGTATTTT. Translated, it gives CSVVGPAFTDTQYF.

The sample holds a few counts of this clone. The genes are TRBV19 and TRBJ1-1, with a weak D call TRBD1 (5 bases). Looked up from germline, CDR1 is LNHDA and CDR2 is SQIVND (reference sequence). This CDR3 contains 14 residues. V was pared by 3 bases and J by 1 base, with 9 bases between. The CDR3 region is CASSISTGNTEAFF. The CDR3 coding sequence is TGTGCCAGTAGTATTTCAACAGGGAACACTGAAGCTTTCTTT.

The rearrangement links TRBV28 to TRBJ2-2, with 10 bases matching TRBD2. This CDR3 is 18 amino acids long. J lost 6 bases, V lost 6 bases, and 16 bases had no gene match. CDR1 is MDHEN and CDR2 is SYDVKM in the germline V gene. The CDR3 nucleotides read TGTGCCAGCAGCGCGACTAGCGGGCTCTCCGGGACGGCCGGGGAGCTGTTTTTT. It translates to CASSATSGLSGTAGELFF. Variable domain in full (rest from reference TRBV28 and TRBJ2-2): DVKVTQSSRYLVKRTGEKVFLECVQDMDHENMFWYRQDPGLGLRLIYFSYDVKMKEKGDIPEGYSVSREKKERFSLILESASTNQTSMYLCASSATSGLSGTAGELFFGEGSRLTVL.

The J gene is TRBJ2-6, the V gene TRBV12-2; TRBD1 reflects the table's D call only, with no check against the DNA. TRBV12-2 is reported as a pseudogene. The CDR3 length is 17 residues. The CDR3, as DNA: TGTGCAAGTCGCATAAGGACAGGCGAAGCCGGGGCCAACGTCCTGACTTTC. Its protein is CASRIRTGEAGANVLTF.

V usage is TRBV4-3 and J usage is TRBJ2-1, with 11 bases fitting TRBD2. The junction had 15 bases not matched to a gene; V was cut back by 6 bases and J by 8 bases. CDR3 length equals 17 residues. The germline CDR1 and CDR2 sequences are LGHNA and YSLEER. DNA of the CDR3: TGCGCCAGCAGTCCTGCACTAGCGGGAGCTGGGGCATATGAGCAGTTCTTC. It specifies CASSPALAGAGAYEQFF.

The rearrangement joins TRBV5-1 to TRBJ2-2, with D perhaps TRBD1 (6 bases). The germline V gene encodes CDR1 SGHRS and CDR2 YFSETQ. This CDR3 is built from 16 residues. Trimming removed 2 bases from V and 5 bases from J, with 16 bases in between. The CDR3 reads CASSLQGPGETGELFF. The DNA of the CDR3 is TGCGCCAGCAGCTTACAGGGTCCCGGCGAAACCGGGGAGCTGTTTTTT.

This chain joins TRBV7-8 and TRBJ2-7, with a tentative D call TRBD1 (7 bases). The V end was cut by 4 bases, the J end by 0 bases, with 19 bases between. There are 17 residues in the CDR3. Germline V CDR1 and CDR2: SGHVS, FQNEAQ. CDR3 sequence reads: CASSSRTGLFSSYEQYF. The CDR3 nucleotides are TGTGCCAGCAGCTCGAGGACAGGACTATTTAGCTCCTACGAGCAGTACTTC.

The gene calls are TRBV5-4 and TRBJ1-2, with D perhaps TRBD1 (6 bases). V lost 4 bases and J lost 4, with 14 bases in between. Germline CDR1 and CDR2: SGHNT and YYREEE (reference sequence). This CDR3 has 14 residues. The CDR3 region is CASSVDGQTYGYTF. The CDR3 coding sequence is TGTGCCAGCAGCGTTGATGGACAGACCTATGGCTACACCTTC.